In its sample, the clone carrying this T cell receptor beta chain is medium-sized. Its antigen is as yet unknown. Study-wide points: Greatest tumor Treg TCR overlap was with tumor naive CD4+ cells. In terms of TCR gene usage, tumor memory CD4+ T cells clustered together with blood and lymph node memory CD4+ cells, as well as with lymph node naive CD4+ cells. The larger cohort examined one V-J beta rearrangement, not whole repertoires.

Semi-nested PCR with Nested Universal Primer A followed constant-region reverse priming of full-length variable regions. MiXCR, applied by TCRdb to the 5' RACE reads, yields one record per CDR3 protein. The sample holds under 9,500 distinct CDR3 sequences, around a third seen once. The CDR3 is 14 residues long. V trimming: 6 bases; J trimming: 0 bases; junction bases outside the gene matches: 8. Germline V CDR1 and CDR2: DFQATT, SNEGSKA (reference sequence). Treg sorting used a CD4+CD25+CD127-/low gate. Source material: Tregs sorted from blood. The receptor was derived from a female donor with breast cancer. This chain links TRBV20-1 with TRBJ2-7, with 7 bases lining up with TRBD1. The CDR3 nucleotides read TGCAGTGCCGTTGGACAGGAAAGCTCCTACGAGCAGTACGTC. As protein: CSAVGQESSYEQYV.